This is a list of T cell receptor beta chains from one sample in a study of sequential checkpoint blockade in melanoma. Using immunoSEQ multiplex PCR, the repertoire was profiled, and TCRdb retains in-frame clones only, with some absent. The sample consists of some 35,000 clones, roughly 88% of them appearing once. The material was CD8+ T cells sorted from blood (inferred from file names), obtained from a patient given nivolumab and ipilimumab in sequence. The source of these receptors is a human donor with melanoma. CDR3s include the opening cysteine and the closing phenylalanine or tryptophan. D genes are given only for firm matches. Rows may omit the clone size; those that give it use once, few, many or a size class.

>-|TRBJ2-7|once|TRBV5-6
TGTGCCAGCAGCTTGCGGCAGGACAACTCCTACGAGCAGTACTTC
CASSLRQDNSYEQYF
>-|TRBJ2-2|-|TRBV19
TGTGCCAGTAGTATTGGTAGCACCGGGGAGCTGTTTTTT
CASSIGSTGELFF
>TRBD1|TRBJ2-2|-|TRBV5-4
TGTGCCAGCAGCACCGGACAGGGAATCAGTACCGGGGAGCTGTTTTTT
CASSTGQGISTGELFF
>-|TRBJ2-3|-|TRBV5-1
TGCGCCAGCTACCCCGACAGTTCGGATACGCAGTATTTT
CASYPDSSDTQYF
>-|TRBJ2-2|-|TRBV29-1
TGCAGCGTTGAGGAACAGGGACGGAGAAACACCGGGGAGCTGTTTTTT
CSVEEQGRRNTGELFF
>-|TRBJ1-2|-|TRBV2
TGTGCCAGCAGTGACTTTACAAGTGACTATGGCTACACCTTC
CASSDFTSDYGYTF
>-|TRBJ1-2|-|TRBV7-8
TGTGCCAGCAGCCAGCCTCCGTCTAACTATGGCTACGCCTTC
CASSQPPSNYGYAF
>-|TRBJ2-2|-|TRBV19
TGTGCCAGTAGTATTCCGGGCAGGGCGAACACCGGGGAGCTGTTTTTT
CASSIPGRANTGELFF
>TRBD2|TRBJ2-1|-|TRBV4-3
TGCGCCAGCAGCCCGGGGACTAGCGGGAATGAGCAGTTCTTC
CASSPGTSGNEQFF
>TRBD2|TRBJ2-7|-|TRBV30
TGTGCCTGGACGGGGACTAGCTCCTACGAGCAGTACTTC
CAWTGTSSYEQYF
>-|TRBJ2-5|-|TRBV25-1
TGTGCCAGCAGTGAAGGAACAGGGCGGGAGACCCAGTACTTC
CASSEGTGRETQYF
>-|TRBJ1-1|-|TRBV5-1
TGCGCCAGCAGCTTGGGTGTAAACACTGAAGCTTTCTTT
CASSLGVNTEAFF
>TRBD1|TRBJ2-7|-|TRBV15
TGTGCCACCAGCCTCGGACAGGGGGGTTCCTACGAGCAGTACTTC
CATSLGQGGSYEQYF
>-|TRBJ2-7|few|TRBV7-9
TGTGCCAGCAGCCCGCAGGGGACCTACGAGCAGTACTTC
CASSPQGTYEQYF
>TRBD2|TRBJ2-1|once|TRBV30
TGTGCCTGGAGAGGGGGACTAGGGACTTACAATGAGCAGTTCTTC
CAWRGGLGTYNEQFF
>TRBD2|TRBJ2-7|-|TRBV28
TGTGCCAGCAGTTCTAGCGGGAGAGTCGAGCAGTACTTC
CASSSSGRVEQYF
>-|TRBJ1-1|-|TRBV4-1
TGCGCCAGCAGCCAAGGTATCAGGCTGAACACTGAAGCTTTCTTT
CASSQGIRLNTEAFF